Presented here are 14 T cell receptor beta chains from one specimen sequenced in a study of cytomegalovirus exposure and HLA in healthy donors. Libraries were prepared by immunoSEQ multiplex PCR; TCRdb keeps only in-frame clonotypes and omits some of them. The sample has roughly 190,000 clones, around 88% seen once; the top ten hold more than 1.1%. The sample consisted of PBMCs. These receptors all stem from a woman between 18 and 29 years old in good health and CMV-seronegative.

The chain links TRBV6-6 to TRBJ1-2; 8 bases map to TRBD1. Per germline, CDR1 MNHNY and CDR2 SVGAGI (reference sequence). V lost 8 bases to trimming and J lost 3 bases; unmatched junction nucleotides: 8. The CDR3 runs to 14 residues. In nucleotides, the CDR3 is TGTGCCAGCCTCAGACAGGGGATAGACTATGGCTACACCTTC. Translation gives CASLRQGIDYGYTF.

The V and J genes are TRBV19 and TRBJ2-4; TRBD1 agrees at 9 bases. Losses at the gene ends were 7 bases for V and 7 bases for J; bases not matched to a gene: 11. The CDR3 has 15 residues. CDR1 is LNHDA, CDR2 SQIVND, per germline (reference sequence). Written as DNA, the CDR3 is TGTGCCAGTATTCAACCGGGACAGGGATTTAACATTCAGTACTTC. It yields the protein CASIQPGQGFNIQYF.

The table lists this clone with a count of one. The V and J genes are TRBV9 and TRBJ1-2; D ambiguous. Germline V gives CDR1 SGDLS, CDR2 YYNGEE. Trimming removed 0 bases from V and 1 base from J, with 19 bases in between. The CDR3 has 18 residues. The CDR3 nucleotides read TGTGCCAGCAGCGTAGGCGGAGAAGAACGTAGTTTTAACTATGGCTACACCTTC. Residues: CASSVGGEERSFNYGYTF.

The rearrangement joins TRBV7-2 to TRBJ2-7, with TRBD1 matching 9 bases. Losses at the gene ends were 6 bases for V and 2 bases for J; bases not matched to a gene: 5. CDR1 is SGHTA, CDR2 FQGNSA, per germline. The CDR3 length is 14 residues. The DNA of the CDR3 is TGTGCCAGCAGGACAGGACAGGGGCCCTACGAGCAGTACTTC. Its translation is CASRTGQGPYEQYF. Full variable domain (outside the CDR3, taken from reference TRBV7-2 and TRBJ2-7): GAGVSQSPSNKVTEKGKDVELRCDPISGHTALYWYRQSLGQGLEFLIYFQGNSAPDKSGLPSDRFSAERTGGSVSTLTIQRTQQEDSAVYLCASRTGQGPYEQYFGPGTRLTVT.

The chain joins TRBV9 to TRBJ1-2, with 7 bases aligning to TRBD1. V shed 7 bases and J 3 bases; nucleotides not matched to a gene: 9. The CDR3 covers 14 residues. Germline V gene sequence: CDR1 SGDLS, CDR2 YYNGEE. The CDR3 DNA reads as TGTGCCAGCTCCACGCTCACAGGGGACTATGGCTACACCTTC. This codes for CASSTLTGDYGYTF.

This sequence joins TRBV5-1 and TRBJ2-3, with D tentatively TRBD2 (6 bases). CDR3 length: 16 residues. The V end was cut by 1 base, the J end by 4 bases, with 16 bases between. CDR1 is SGHRS, CDR2 YFSETQ, per germline. CDR3 in amino acids: CASSLRSGWRSDTQYF. In nucleotides, the CDR3 is TGCGCCAGCAGCTTGCGGAGCGGGTGGCGATCAGATACGCAGTATTTT.

V and J are TRBV4-2 and TRBJ2-7; 7 bases are shared with TRBD1. Per germline, CDR1 LGHNA and CDR2 YNFKEQ. The CDR3 contains 16 residues. The V and J ends lost 0 bases and 5 bases, in that order; junction bases with no gene match: 10. The CDR3: CASSQEKGAGYDEQYF. The CDR3 bases are TGTGCCAGCAGCCAAGAAAAGGGGGCCGGATACGACGAGCAGTACTTC.

The rearrangement links TRBV4-2 to TRBJ2-7; possible D gene TRBD1, 6 bases. The CDR3 totals 14 residues. Germline V lookup: CDR1 LGHNA, CDR2 YNFKEQ. V shed 0 bases and J shed 7 bases, with 13 bases lying between them. The CDR3, as DNA: TGTGCCAGCAGCCAAGATCAGGGGACCTGGGAGCAGTACTTC. Its translation: CASSQDQGTWEQYF.

This clone occurred a few times. V is TRBV5-1 and J is TRBJ2-3, with 8 bases fitting TRBD2. CDR1 is SGHRS and CDR2 is YFSETQ in the germline V gene. The CDR3 contains 16 residues. The V gene end was trimmed by 0 bases and the J gene end by 2 bases; junction bases not matched to a gene: 5. DNA for the CDR3: TGCGCCAGCAGCTTGGTGGCGGGAGGCCCCACAGATACGCAGTATTTT. This gives the protein CASSLVAGGPTDTQYF. The full variable domain, rest sourced from reference TRBV5-1 and TRBJ2-3, is KAGVTQTPRYLIKTRGQQVTLSCSPISGHRSVSWYQQTPGQGLQFLFEYFSETQRNKGNFPGRFSGRQFSNSRSEMNVSTLELGDSALYLCASSLVAGGPTDTQYFGPGTRLTVL.

V is TRBV6-1 and J is TRBJ1-5; TRBD1 matches at 11 bases. The CDR3 totals 18 residues. With V trimmed by 4 bases and J by 5 bases, 13 bases remained unmatched. Per the germline V gene, CDR1 is MNHNS and CDR2 is SASEGT. Here the CDR3 reads CASSVSGEGQGAYQPQHF. The CDR3 DNA reads TGTGCCAGCAGTGTGTCGGGCGAAGGACAGGGGGCTTATCAGCCCCAGCATTTT.

The chain employs TRBV5-1 and TRBJ2-1; TRBD1 might be the D (5 bases). The V end was cut by 7 bases, the J end by 0 bases, with 8 bases between. CDR3 length: 13 residues. Germline V lookup: CDR1 SGHRS, CDR2 YFSETQ. CDR3 DNA sequence: TGCGCCAGCCGGACAAGCTCCTACAATGAGCAGTTCTTC. This sequence encodes CASRTSSYNEQFF. The complete variable domain, with remaining parts taken from reference TRBV5-1 and TRBJ2-1, reads KAGVTQTPRYLIKTRGQQVTLSCSPISGHRSVSWYQQTPGQGLQFLFEYFSETQRNKGNFPGRFSGRQFSNSRSEMNVSTLELGDSALYLCASRTSSYNEQFFGPGTRLTVL.

The chain recombines TRBV7-2 with TRBJ2-3; TRBD2 matches 7 bases. Trimming took 7 bases from V and 3 from J; bases not matched to a gene: 10. This CDR3 spans 15 amino acids. Germline V gene lookup returns CDR1 SGHTA and CDR2 FQGNSA. CDR3 loop: CASTITGGWTDTQYF. CDR3 in DNA: TGTGCCAGCACGATCACGGGGGGATGGACAGATACGCAGTATTTT.

The chain uses TRBV2 and TRBJ1-4; 8 positions match TRBD1. Germline lookup yields CDR1 SNHLY and CDR2 FYNNEI. The CDR3 length is 15 residues. With 5 bases clipped from V and 7 bases from J, the junction kept 9 bases outside the gene matches. In DNA, the CDR3 is TGTGCCAGCAGTTCACCGGGACAGGAGGCTGAAAAACTGTTTTTT. This codes for CASSSPGQEAEKLFF.

J is TRBJ1-4 and V is TRBV5-1, with D maybe TRBD1 (6 bases). The V gene lost 4 bases and the J gene lost 5 bases, with 12 bases spanning the gap. The germline CDR1 and CDR2 sequences are SGHRS and YFSETQ. The CDR3 contains 14 residues. CDR3 in amino acids: CASSPTGPNEKLFF. For the CDR3, the DNA is TGCGCCAGCAGCCCGACAGGCCCAAATGAAAAACTGTTTTTT. Looking up the rest from reference TRBV5-1 and TRBJ1-4 gives the full variable domain: KAGVTQTPRYLIKTRGQQVTLSCSPISGHRSVSWYQQTPGQGLQFLFEYFSETQRNKGNFPGRFSGRQFSNSRSEMNVSTLELGDSALYLCASSPTGPNEKLFFGSGTQLSVL.